These T cell receptor beta chains were read from a single sample in a study of T cells in Graves' hyperthyroidism and ophthalmopathy. Via MiXCR, TCRdb re-called the multiplex PCR reads, giving one row per CDR3 protein. The table includes 600,000 to 650,000 distinct CDR3 sequences, less than 25% detected once. The sequenced sample consisted of blood. These receptors came from a man aged 30-40 years with Graves' ophthalmopathy. The CDR3 runs from the conserved cysteine through the conserved F or W. A D gene is named only where the DNA matches it firmly. Expanded clones are given a class, and other clones once, few, many or no size at all.

TRBJ1-1 | . | . | TRBV7-9 | CASSSPTAEDREAFF
TRBJ2-4 | . | few | TRBV6-1 | CASRAAGTPQNIQYF
TRBJ2-7 | TRBD2 | . | TRBV29-1 | CSVASGGPGSYEQYF
TRBJ2-1 | . | . | TRBV6-1 | CASRGASYNEQFF
TRBJ2-3 | TRBD2 | . | TRBV10-3 | CAISGTSGSRSDTQYF
TRBJ2-5 | TRBD1 | . | TRBV6-5 | CASSLSFVWTGQETQYF
TRBJ1-6 | . | few | TRBV9 | CASSPRDTYNSPLHF
TRBJ2-2 | . | . | TRBV4-3 | CASSQDYDLREELFF
TRBJ2-1 | TRBD2 | . | TRBV7-3 | CASSWEAGPYNEQFF
TRBJ1-2 | . | many | TRBV30 | CAWGRQPNYGYTF
TRBJ1-1 | . | many | TRBV12-3/TRBV12-4 | CASSISGHLNTEAFF
TRBJ2-7 | TRBD2 | few | TRBV7-6 | CASSETPSGHPYEQYF
TRBJ2-4 | TRBD2 | . | TRBV12-3/TRBV12-4 | CASSLGTSGAKNIQYF
TRBJ1-4 | . | . | TRBV20-1 | CSARWQGSEKLFF
TRBJ1-1 | . | few | TRBV14 | CASSHTQGWTEAFF
TRBJ2-7 | . | few | TRBV14 | CASSQVFGSLGYEQYF